The clone carrying this T cell receptor (beta chain) was found many times. Its matching antigen is unknown. This sample stems from a study of neurological immune-mediated disorders. General study findings and limits: Phylogenetic grouping assigned the repertoires of 18 of 34 multiple sclerosis patients to a single related-CDR3 cluster, which may represent a signature. In HTLV-1-associated myelopathy, TCR clonal expansion was greatest, and in multiple sclerosis it was least, below healthy controls.

The unsorted libraries originated from 2 million PBMCs kept at -80 C. The germline CDR1 and CDR2 sequences are SQVTM and ANQGSEA. The CDR3 runs 15 residues. V was clipped by 3 bases and J by 0 bases; unmatched bases: 1. The method for making cDNA was 5'RACE, and it used 10-nucleotide random UMIs. MiXCR was run by TCRdb on the 5' RACE reads, yielding one entry per CDR3 protein. The repertoire holds around 30,000 distinct CDR3 sequences, over 2% seen once, with about 2.3% in the top ten. Sequenced input: PBMCs. The V gene is TRBV29-1, the J gene TRBJ2-1; 11 bases agree with TRBD2. The receptor was derived from a woman in her forties or fifties with multiple sclerosis. This CDR3 is CSVDGTSGSYNEQFF. The CDR3 region has the DNA TGCAGCGTTGATGGGACTAGCGGCTCCTACAATGAGCAGTTCTTC.